These 27 T cell receptor beta chains were all obtained from the same sample, sequenced in a study of T-cell memory formation after mild COVID-19. TCRdb redid the calling of the 5' RACE reads with MiXCR, one entry per CDR3 protein. The table records some 490,000 distinct CDR3 sequences, 15% to 20% of them present only once. Sequenced sample: PBMCs or a T cell subset sorted from them (not recorded which). All receptors derive from an adult woman who had mild COVID-19 (a few samples of this study predate the infection). Cell type and time point are not known.

The rearrangement uses TRBV7-2 and TRBJ2-6, with 9 bases matching TRBD1. With 5 bases clipped from V and 1 base from J, the junction kept 12 bases outside the gene matches. Germline V gives CDR1 SGHTA, CDR2 FQGNSA. The CDR3 has 19 amino acids. CDR3 region: CASSRRLGDRASGANVLTF. In DNA form, the CDR3 reads TGTGCCAGCAGCCGTAGGCTGGGGGACAGGGCTTCTGGGGCCAACGTCCTGACTTTC.

This clonotype has just a few counts. V gene TRBV23-1 combines with J gene TRBJ2-2, with 7 bases identical to TRBD1. TRBV23-1 is designated an ORF whose function remains uncertain. The CDR3 contains 16 residues. V lost 0 bases, J lost 4 bases, and 5 bases stayed unmatched. This chain's CDR3 is CASSQSGGNGTGELFF. CDR3 in DNA: TGCGCCAGCAGTCAATCAGGGGGCAATGGCACCGGGGAGCTGTTTTTT.

The J gene is TRBJ1-5, the V gene TRBV7-9; TRBD1 matches 10 bases. Germline values: CDR1 SEHNR, CDR2 FQNEAQ (reference sequence). This CDR3 has 16 amino acids. Germline trimming cut 4 bases from V and 7 bases from J; bases unmatched to any gene: 10. This chain's CDR3 is CASSYSGTGVNQPQHF. The CDR3 DNA reads TGTGCCAGCAGCTATTCCGGGACAGGGGTGAACCAGCCCCAGCATTTT.

This clonotype showed up just a few times. The J gene is TRBJ1-1, the V gene TRBV3-1; the D is unclear. Germline lookup yields CDR1 LGHDT and CDR2 YNNKEL (reference sequence). V was clipped by 0 bases and J by 2 bases, with 7 bases between them. This CDR3 contains 14 residues. In nucleotides, the CDR3 is TGTGCCAGCAGCCAAGAAACTTTAAACACTGAAGCTTTCTTT. It translates to CASSQETLNTEAFF.

J is TRBJ2-2 and V is TRBV15; 9 nucleotides match TRBD1. The germline gives CDR1 LNHNV, CDR2 YYDKDF (reference sequence). Losses at the gene ends were 4 bases for V and 5 bases for J; bases not matched to a gene: 8. The CDR3 contains 16 residues. For the CDR3, the DNA is TGTGCCACCAGCATACGGGACAGGGTGGGAACCGGGGAGCTGTTTTTT. Amino acid sequence: CATSIRDRVGTGELFF.

The J gene is TRBJ2-3, the V gene TRBV4-1; maybe TRBD1 (6 bases). V gave up 5 bases and J gave up 5 bases, with 14 bases separating them. The CDR3 runs to 14 residues. Germline V lookup: CDR1 MGHRA, CDR2 YSYEKL. This CDR3 is CASSTGSVLDTQYF. The CDR3 DNA reads TGCGCCAGCAGCACAGGGTCAGTTTTAGATACGCAGTATTTT.

The chain uses TRBV7-6 and TRBJ2-7; D unresolved. The V end was cut by 5 bases, the J end by 5 bases, with 13 bases between. Germline assignment: CDR1 SGHVS and CDR2 FNYEAQ. The CDR3 runs to 13 residues. The CDR3 DNA sequence: TGTGCCAGCAGCCCGGTTTTTTGGGACGAGCAGTACTTC. Translation gives CASSPVFWDEQYF.

The rearrangement uses TRBV6-2 or TRBV6-3 and TRBJ2-1; 9 bases align to TRBD2. Germline trimming cut 0 bases from V and 14 bases from J; bases unmatched to any gene: 8. The CDR3 extends over 14 amino acids. Per the germline V gene, CDR1 is MNHEY and CDR2 is SVGEGT. CDR3 loop: CASSYSVTLAGKFF. The CDR3 region has the DNA TGTGCCAGCAGTTACTCGGTAACTCTAGCGGGAAAGTTCTTC.

The chain joins TRBV11-2 to TRBJ2-7; 9 nucleotides match TRBD2. J was trimmed by 2 bases and V by 5 bases; bases with no gene match: 13. The germline CDR1 and CDR2 sequences are SGHAT and FQNNGV. The CDR3 consists of 17 residues. The CDR3 reads CASSLPPGTSPTYEQYF. CDR3 nucleotide sequence: TGTGCCAGCAGCCTTCCCCCCGGGACTAGCCCCACCTACGAGCAGTACTTC.

This clonotype appeared a few times. The chain has TRBV12-3 or TRBV12-4 and TRBJ1-1, with 7 bases identical to TRBD1. CDR3 length: 14 amino acids. Trimming took 6 bases from V and 1 from J; bases not matched to a gene: 5. CDR3 region: CASRLGTENTEAFF. CDR3 coding DNA: TGTGCCAGCAGACTAGGGACAGAGAACACTGAAGCTTTCTTT.

As DNA, the CDR3 is TGTGCCAGCAGCTTGAAGGAGGGGAACACTGAAGCTTTCTTT. It codes for CASSLKEGNTEAFF. The J gene is TRBJ1-1, the V gene TRBV7-3; D call uncertain. CDR3 length equals 14 residues. CDR1 and CDR2 (germline): SGHTA, FQGTGA. V was shortened by 3 bases and J by 1 base, with 9 bases between the two germline ends.

The chain uses TRBV5-4 and TRBJ2-3; no definite D call. The CDR3 sequence is 14 residues long. Trimming took 4 bases from V and 5 from J, leaving 14 bases between them. Germline-derived CDR1 and CDR2 are SGHNT and YYREEE (reference sequence). DNA for the CDR3: TGTGCCAGCAGCCAGACATTAGAGAGAGATACGCAGTATTTT. This translates into CASSQTLERDTQYF.

This clonotype has a count of ten or more. The rearrangement uses TRBV4-1 and TRBJ1-2, with unresolved D. The ends were cut back, 1 base at V and 4 bases at J, with 7 bases in the middle. CDR3 length equals 13 residues. CDR1 MGHRA and CDR2 YSYEKL come from the germline V gene. The CDR3 DNA is TGCGCCAGCAGCCAAGCAGGACGCTATGGCTACACCTTC. Protein product: CASSQAGRYGYTF.

This clonotype was recorded at least ten times. This chain's CDR3 is CATESSMTAVNTEAFF. CDR3 nucleotide sequence: TGTGCCACCGAATCCTCTATGACAGCTGTGAACACTGAAGCTTTCTTT. This chain connects TRBV15 to TRBJ1-1; D is possibly TRBD1 (5 bases). CDR1 is LNHNV, CDR2 YYDKDF, per germline (reference sequence). This CDR3 comprises 16 residues. The V gene lost 8 bases and the J gene lost 0 bases, with 19 bases spanning the gap.

This clonotype was detected many times. This chain joins TRBV29-1 and TRBJ1-1; weak D call: TRBD1 (5 bases). Trimming cost V 6 bases and J 6 bases, with 11 bases left between them. Germline V gene sequence: CDR1 SQVTM, CDR2 ANQGSEA. The CDR3 has 11 residues. The CDR3 DNA reads as TGCAGCGTCTTGGGGCTGTCTGAAGCTTTCTTT. Amino acid sequence: CSVLGLSEAFF.

This clonotype has only a few counts. This chain's CDR3 is CATSDGGQRETQYF. CDR3 DNA sequence: TGTGCCACCAGTGACGGGGGACAAAGAGAGACCCAGTACTTC. This rearrangement joins TRBV24-1 to TRBJ2-5; TRBD1 or TRBD2 may be the D gene (6 bases each). The germline V gene encodes CDR1 KGHDR and CDR2 SFDVKD. Trimming left V 4 bases short and J 4 bases short, with 12 bases between. This CDR3 spans 14 amino acids.

The chain employs TRBV6-5 and TRBJ2-5; the D is unclear. The length of the CDR3 is 14 residues. Germline V gene sequence: CDR1 MNHEY, CDR2 SVGAGI. Between the trimmed V and J ends, which lost 8 bases and 1 base, there was a span of 14 bases. CDR3 in DNA: TGTGCCAGCCCCTCACTGGCTTTCCAAGAGACCCAGTACTTC. It yields the protein CASPSLAFQETQYF.

The V and J genes are TRBV6-6 and TRBJ2-7; D is ambiguous. CDR1 and CDR2 (germline): MNHNY, SVGAGI (reference sequence). The V and J ends lost 7 bases and 1 base respectively, with 14 bases between them. The length of the CDR3 is 14 residues. This CDR3 reads CASTPQPQSYEQYF. DNA for the CDR3: TGTGCCAGCACCCCGCAACCCCAGTCCTACGAGCAGTACTTC.

The chain links TRBV6-5 to TRBJ1-5; a possible D gene is TRBD1 (6 bases). Trimming removed 6 bases at V and 5 bases at J, with 11 bases between. The germline V gene encodes CDR1 MNHEY and CDR2 SVGAGI. The length of the CDR3 is 13 residues. CDR3 sequence: CASRRGGDQPQHF. The CDR3 region has the DNA TGTGCCAGCAGAAGGGGGGGGGATCAGCCCCAGCATTTT.

The genes are TRBV27 and TRBJ1-1, with D perhaps TRBD1 (5 bases). This CDR3 has 12 amino acids. Trimming left V 10 bases short and J 4 bases short, with 13 bases between. Germline assignment: CDR1 MNHEY and CDR2 SMNVEV (reference sequence). The CDR3 region has the DNA TGTGCCACCGCGGGGGTGGGCACTGAAGCTTTCTTT. Amino acids: CATAGVGTEAFF.

This clonotype turned up a few times. The V call is TRBV7-8, the J call TRBJ2-2; a weak D match, TRBD2 (7 bases). The V gene lost 3 bases and the J gene lost 4 bases, with 12 bases spanning the gap. The V gene's germline CDR1 is SGHVS and CDR2 FQNEAQ. The CDR3 length is 15 residues. CDR3 sequence: CASSLGGPGTGELFF. CDR3 nucleotides: TGTGCCAGCAGCTTGGGGGGGCCCGGCACCGGGGAGCTGTTTTTT.

The genes are TRBV6-5 and TRBJ2-1; D perhaps matches TRBD1 (6 bases). The CDR3 consists of 15 residues. CDR1 is MNHEY and CDR2 is SVGAGI in the germline V gene. V was clipped by 5 bases and J by 3 bases, with 14 bases between them. DNA of the CDR3: TGTGCCAGCAGTCCCCCAGGGGCAAACTACAATGAGCAGTTCTTC. This codes for CASSPPGANYNEQFF.

This clonotype was recorded a few times. The V gene is TRBV7-9, the J gene TRBJ2-2; D is undetermined. In germline, CDR1 is SEHNR, CDR2 FQNEAQ (reference sequence). The CDR3 spans 11 residues. V was pared by 6 bases and J by 5 bases, with 4 bases between. The CDR3 DNA reads TGTGCCAGCAGAAAAACCGGGGAGCTGTTTTTT. Amino acids: CASRKTGELFF. Based on the CDR3 plus reference TRBV7-9 and TRBJ2-2, the full variable domain is DTGVSQNPRHKITKRGQNVTFRCDPISEHNRLYWYRQTLGQGPEFLTYFQNEAQLEKSRLLSDRFSAERPKGSFSTLEIQRTEQGDSAMYLCASRKTGELFFGEGSRLTVL.

This chain uses TRBV15 with TRBJ2-7; the D is unclear. Germline values: CDR1 LNHNV, CDR2 YYDKDF (reference sequence). CDR3 length: 14 amino acids. Trimming cost V 8 bases and J 2 bases, with 16 bases left between them. The CDR3 bases are TGTGCCACCTCCGGGCGCGGAATTACCTACGAGCAGTACTTC. Translating gives CATSGRGITYEQYF.

Concerning this clonotype: A much larger clone lies one base from this, so it may be a read error. This rearrangement joins TRBV14 to TRBJ1-1, with D hard to call. Trimming shortened V by 2 bases and J by 3 bases, and 1 base separated the two germline ends. The germline V gene encodes CDR1 SGHDN and CDR2 FVKESK. The length of the CDR3 is 11 residues. The DNA for the CDR3 is TGTGCCAGCAGCCAACACACTGAAGCTTTCTTT. Residues: CASSQHTEAFF.

The chain couples TRBV20-1 to TRBJ1-2; the D gene is possibly TRBD1 (5 bases). The CDR3 length is 12 residues. Trimming shortened V by 6 bases and J by 4 bases, and 12 bases separated the two germline ends. Germline CDR1 DFQATT, CDR2 SNEGSKA (reference sequence). The CDR3: CSASLRGYGYTF. In nucleotides, the CDR3 is TGCAGTGCCTCTCTAAGGGGCTATGGCTACACCTTC.

The V and J genes are TRBV6-6 and TRBJ2-7; D perhaps matches TRBD2 (6 bases). V lost 8 bases to trimming and J lost 6 bases, with 11 bases between them. Germline CDR1 reads MNHNY; CDR2 reads SVGAGI (reference sequence). CDR3 length: 11 residues. The CDR3 DNA is TGTGCCAGCGCGGGGTTGGGCGAGCAGTACTTC. Its protein product is CASAGLGEQYF.